These 26 T cell receptor beta chains share one sample of origin, sequenced in a study of shared clonotypes between healthy human individuals. TCRdb keeps only in-frame clones here, not all; method: immunoSEQ multiplex PCR. The table lists more than 450,000 clones, 70% to 80% of them singletons. The source material was PBMCs. These receptors were collected from a middle-aged woman in good health. Some clones in this sample may be carry-over from other donors' samples.

This clone was found a few times. The J gene is TRBJ1-1, the V gene TRBV6-6; D gene uncertain. Per germline, CDR1 MNHNY and CDR2 SVGAGI (reference sequence). Trimming took 2 bases from V and 8 from J, leaving 6 bases between them. The CDR3 runs 11 residues. The CDR3 is CASSYGVEAFF. CDR3 DNA: TGTGCCAGCAGTTACGGGGTCGAAGCTTTCTTT.

This clone was observed once. The chain combines TRBV7-2 with TRBJ2-1, with 9 bases fitting TRBD2. With 3 bases clipped from V and 7 bases from J, the junction kept 7 bases outside the gene matches. The CDR3 contains 15 residues. Germline V gives CDR1 SGHTA, CDR2 FQGNSA. The CDR3 region has the DNA TGTGCCAGCAGCTTCGACGGGACTAGCCGGAATGAGCAGTTCTTC. Its translation is CASSFDGTSRNEQFF.

The chain combines TRBV6-4 with TRBJ2-1; TRBD1 might be the D (6 bases). Trimming took off 4 bases at V and 8 bases at J, with 15 bases between the two ends. There are 14 residues in the CDR3. Per germline, CDR1 MRHNA and CDR2 SNTAGT. The CDR3 sequence is CASSGTQGADEQFF. CDR3 sequence (DNA): TGTGCCAGCAGTGGGACACAGGGAGCGGATGAGCAGTTCTTC.

The genes are TRBV29-1 and TRBJ2-1, with D possibly being TRBD2 (6 bases). The germline V gene encodes CDR1 SQVTM and CDR2 ANQGSEA. The CDR3 sequence is 10 residues long. Trimming took 6 bases from V and 9 from J, leaving 9 bases between them. The CDR3 is CSVSGSEQFF. The CDR3 DNA is TGCAGCGTGAGCGGGTCTGAGCAGTTCTTC.

The CDR3 coding sequence is TGCGCCAGCAGCTTGGACCCCCGGGATAACTATGGCTACACCTTC. Translation: CASSLDPRDNYGYTF. The chain recombines TRBV5-1 with TRBJ1-2; no clear D gene. Germline V CDR1 and CDR2: SGHRS, YFSETQ. CDR3 length: 15 residues. Deletions cut 0 bases from V and 1 base from J, with 10 bases between.

Comment on this clone: The same CDR3 arises from other DNA sequences in this sample as well. The chain carries TRBV7-2 and TRBJ2-1; D not resolved. This CDR3 spans 13 amino acids. Germline V lookup: CDR1 SGHTA, CDR2 FQGNSA. Between the trimmed V and J ends, which lost 5 bases and 2 bases, there was a span of 7 bases. CDR3 region: CASSSGTYNEQFF. The DNA for the CDR3 is TGTGCCAGCAGCAGTGGGACCTACAATGAGCAGTTCTTC.

On this clone itself: The same CDR3 arises from other DNA sequences in this sample as well. CDR3 DNA: TGTGCCAGCAGCGGAGGGACAGGGGGCCGGACTGAAGCTTTCTTT. Its protein product is CASSGGTGGRTEAFF. This chain links TRBV9 with TRBJ1-1; 12 nucleotides match TRBD1. V lost 3 bases, J lost 5 bases, and 5 bases stayed unmatched. CDR3 size: 15 residues. The germline gives CDR1 SGDLS, CDR2 YYNGEE.

The chain has TRBV10-1 and TRBJ2-1; D call uncertain. Germline V gene lookup returns CDR1 WNHNN and CDR2 SYGVQD (reference sequence). The length of the CDR3 is 16 residues. V lost 4 bases and J 0 bases, leaving 13 bases between the germline ends. The CDR3 sequence: CASSGGRSFSYNEQFF. CDR3 DNA sequence: TGCGCCAGCAGTGGCGGCCGTTCTTTCTCCTACAATGAGCAGTTCTTC.

The chain recombines TRBV2 with TRBJ2-1, with D tentatively TRBD1 or TRBD2 (6 bases each). V shed 6 bases and J shed 12 bases, with 15 bases lying between them. Germline-derived CDR1 and CDR2 are SNHLY and FYNNEI. This CDR3 contains 12 residues. The CDR3 sequence: CASRSTGGGQFF. As DNA, the CDR3 is TGTGCCAGCAGGAGCACCGGGGGCGGGCAGTTCTTC.

This CDR3 is CASSGVRDGNEKLFF. As DNA, the CDR3 is TGTGCCAGTAGTGGAGTTCGGGACGGGAATGAAAAACTGTTTTTT. The chain has TRBV19 and TRBJ1-4, with D perhaps matching TRBD1 (5 bases). Trimming shortened V by 5 bases and J by 5 bases, and 15 bases separated the two germline ends. Germline lookup yields CDR1 LNHDA and CDR2 SQIVND (reference sequence). The CDR3 is made up of 15 amino acids.

Only a few counts were recorded for this clone. CDR3: CASSVGAEYNYGYTF. In DNA form, the CDR3 reads TGTGCCAGCAGCGTAGGGGCGGAATATAACTATGGCTACACCTTC. The chain carries TRBV9 and TRBJ1-2; D is uncertain. CDR1 is SGDLS and CDR2 is YYNGEE in the germline V gene. This CDR3 spans 15 amino acids. Trimming stripped 0 bases from V and 1 base from J, with 10 bases between. Variable domain in full (rest from reference TRBV9 and TRBJ1-2): DSGVTQTPKHLITATGQRVTLRCSPRSGDLSVYWYQQSLDQGLQFLIQYYNGEERAKGNILERFSAQQFPDLHSELNLSSLELGDSALYFCASSVGAEYNYGYTFGSGTRLTVV.

J is TRBJ1-2 and V is TRBV14; no clear D. Between the trimmed V and J ends, which lost 3 bases and 2 bases, there was a span of 4 bases. CDR1 and CDR2 from the germline V gene are SGHDN and FVKESK. This CDR3 comprises 12 residues. The CDR3 DNA reads TGTGCCAGCAGCCAGGCAAACTATGGCTACACCTTC. Amino acid sequence: CASSQANYGYTF.

The chain is built from TRBV27 and TRBJ2-7; the match to TRBD1 covers 9 bases. This CDR3 spans 15 amino acids. The junction had 5 bases not matched to a gene; V was cut back by 3 bases and J by 2 bases. The germline gives CDR1 MNHEY, CDR2 SMNVEV (reference sequence). The CDR3 nucleotides are TGTGCCAGCAGTTTCACAGGGGGCGCGCCCTACGAGCAGTACTTC. This sequence encodes CASSFTGGAPYEQYF.

The rearrangement links TRBV2 to TRBJ2-3; 9 bases line up with TRBD2. J lost 8 bases, V lost 6 bases, and 15 bases had no gene match. The CDR3 has 16 amino acids. Germline V gives CDR1 SNHLY, CDR2 FYNNEI. The CDR3 region has the DNA TGTGCCAGCAGACGCTGGACTAGCGCCGTGGAGGCTACGCAGTATTTT. Protein product: CASRRWTSAVEATQYF.

This rearrangement joins TRBV5-4 to TRBJ2-1, with a possible D match to TRBD1 (5 bases). Trimming pared 4 bases from V and 8 bases from J, leaving 19 bases between. The CDR3 sequence is 15 residues long. The V gene's germline CDR1 is SGHNT and CDR2 YYREEE (reference sequence). The CDR3 spells CASSRKGQGRDEQFF. CDR3 sequence (DNA): TGTGCCAGCAGCCGCAAGGGGCAGGGCAGGGATGAGCAGTTCTTC.

This clone turned up a few times. The J gene is TRBJ2-7, the V gene TRBV7-2; 10 bases fit TRBD2. The germline V gene encodes CDR1 SGHTA and CDR2 FQGNSA. V shed 5 bases and J 3 bases; nucleotides not matched to a gene: 16. CDR3 length equals 18 residues. The DNA for the CDR3 is TGTGCCAGCAGCCCACCCCGGGCTAGCGGGAGTGCCCGCTACGAGCAGTACTTC. It is translated as CASSPPRASGSARYEQYF. Looking up the rest from reference TRBV7-2 and TRBJ2-7 gives the full variable domain: GAGVSQSPSNKVTEKGKDVELRCDPISGHTALYWYRQSLGQGLEFLIYFQGNSAPDKSGLPSDRFSAERTGGSVSTLTIQRTQQEDSAVYLCASSPPRASGSARYEQYFGPGTRLTVT.

The chain uses TRBV28 and TRBJ2-5; D call uncertain. V was trimmed by 4 bases and J by 2 bases, leaving 26 bases between them. The CDR3 runs 19 residues. The germline CDR1 and CDR2 sequences are MDHEN and SYDVKM. CDR3 sequence (DNA): TGTGCCAGCAGTTCAATCCCCGCAGATTCAGGTACCCTTCAAGAGACCCAGTACTTC. Translated, it gives CASSSIPADSGTLQETQYF.

This clone was seen more than once but under ten times. The chain carries TRBV5-4 and TRBJ2-5, with TRBD1 matching 7 bases. The V gene end was trimmed by 2 bases and the J gene end by 3 bases; junction bases not matched to a gene: 4. This CDR3 is 14 amino acids long. Germline CDR1 and CDR2: SGHNT and YYREEE (reference sequence). The DNA of the CDR3 is TGTGCCAGCAGCTTCGGGACAGAGAAAGAGACCCAGTACTTC. Its protein is CASSFGTEKETQYF.

The rearrangement links TRBV28 to TRBJ2-7, with 9 bases aligning to TRBD2. The CDR3 is 14 residues long. Germline-derived CDR1 and CDR2 are MDHEN and SYDVKM. The V segment lost 7 bases and the J segment 1 base; nucleotides outside the gene matches: 5. In nucleotides, the CDR3 is TGTGCCAGCACCTTAGCGGGAGCTTCCTACGAGCAGTACTTC. Translated, it gives CASTLAGASYEQYF.

This clone has a handful of counts. The genes are TRBV4-3 and TRBJ2-7, with a possible D match to TRBD2 (6 bases). Germline-derived CDR1 and CDR2 are LGHNA and YSLEER. This CDR3 has 15 amino acids. V was shortened by 1 base and J by 3 bases, with 13 bases between the two germline ends. The CDR3 bases are TGCGCCAGCAGCCAAGGGGGCTTCGGGGGCTACGAGCAGTACTTC. It codes for CASSQGGFGGYEQYF.

This chain links TRBV6-6 with TRBJ2-3; TRBD1 might be the D (6 bases). V was pared by 5 bases and J by 2 bases, with 17 bases between. Germline CDR1 and CDR2: MNHNY and SVGAGI (reference sequence). The CDR3 is 16 residues long. The CDR3 loop is CASSLKTGTFTDTQYF. The DNA for the CDR3 is TGTGCCAGCAGTCTTAAAACAGGGACCTTCACAGATACGCAGTATTTT.

This clone appeared a few times. This chain joins TRBV5-5 and TRBJ2-3; no definite D call. Germline-derived CDR1 and CDR2 are SGHKS and YYEKEE (reference sequence). V was trimmed by 2 bases and J by 3 bases, leaving 1 base between them. This CDR3 region has 11 residues. The CDR3 region has the DNA TGTGCCAGCAGCTTTACAGATACGCAGTATTTT. Translation gives CASSFTDTQYF.

V is TRBV30 and J is TRBJ1-2; no definite D call. Looked up from germline, CDR1 is GTSNPN and CDR2 is SVGIG (reference sequence). This CDR3 is 13 amino acids long. Trimming removed 3 bases at V and 1 base at J, with 9 bases between. The CDR3 loop reads CAWRDGVNYGYTF. CDR3 in DNA: TGTGCCTGGAGGGACGGAGTTAACTATGGCTACACCTTC. The full variable domain, its missing parts supplied by reference TRBV30 and TRBJ1-2, is SQTIHQWPATLVQPVGSPLSLECTVEGTSNPNLYWYRQAAGRGLQLLFYSVGIGQISSEVPQNLSASRPQDRQFILSSKKLLLSDSGFYLCAWRDGVNYGYTFGSGTRLTVV.

The chain's CDR3 is CAISELANYEQYF. The CDR3 DNA sequence: TGTGCCATCAGTGAACTAGCCAACTACGAGCAGTACTTC. The genes are TRBV10-3 and TRBJ2-7; TRBD2 might be the D (6 bases). This CDR3 has 13 residues. Trimming took 3 bases from V and 3 from J, leaving 9 bases between them. Germline V gene data show CDR1 as ENHRY and CDR2 as SYGVKD.

The chain employs TRBV13 and TRBJ1-1, with D possibly being TRBD1 (6 bases). Germline CDR1 reads PRHDT; CDR2 reads FYEKMQ (reference sequence). The V end lost 2 bases, the J end lost 7 bases, and 14 bases lay between the germline ends. There are 14 residues in the CDR3. The CDR3 bases are TGTGCCAGCAGCTTAAGGCGGGGGCGTAGTGAAGCTTTCTTT. It encodes CASSLRRGRSEAFF.

The gene calls are TRBV7-9 and TRBJ1-2; D gene ambiguous. V lost 1 base and J 0 bases, leaving 3 bases between the germline ends. Germline CDR1 and CDR2: SEHNR and FQNEAQ (reference sequence). This CDR3 comprises 13 residues. In DNA, the CDR3 is TGTGCCAGCAGCTTAGTGTCTAACTATGGCTACACCTTC. It yields the protein CASSLVSNYGYTF.